This note documents a single T cell receptor (beta chain) sequence. Its matching antigen is unknown. The sequenced fragment ends 3 residues before the CDR3 boundary, so the rest is inferred from the germline J gene. This entry comes from a study of T cells in women clearing cervical HPV infection. Broader study findings: Cases carried less TRBV6-7 than controls: 0.11% versus 0.16%. It is unknown whether associations predate infection; no effector/memory or HPV-specific sorting.

Per germline, CDR1 SGHAT and CDR2 FQNNGV. The CDR3 sequence is 13 residues long. Trimming removed 4 bases at V and 5 bases at J, with 8 bases between. TCRdb's copy holds only in-frame clones and misses some; the assay was immunoSEQ multiplex PCR. This sample lists about 36,000 clones; its ten largest clones have roughly 1.6%. The rearrangement joins TRBV11-2 to TRBJ2-2; D is perhaps TRBD1 (6 bases). Sequencing was carried out using blood buffy coat. This TCR was recovered from a woman between 18 and 70 years old with a cervical HPV16 infection that either progressed to CIN3+ or cleared (not recorded which). This CDR3 is CASSSDRTGELFF. The covered CDR3 bases are TGTGCCAGCAGCTCCGACAGGACCGGGGAG.